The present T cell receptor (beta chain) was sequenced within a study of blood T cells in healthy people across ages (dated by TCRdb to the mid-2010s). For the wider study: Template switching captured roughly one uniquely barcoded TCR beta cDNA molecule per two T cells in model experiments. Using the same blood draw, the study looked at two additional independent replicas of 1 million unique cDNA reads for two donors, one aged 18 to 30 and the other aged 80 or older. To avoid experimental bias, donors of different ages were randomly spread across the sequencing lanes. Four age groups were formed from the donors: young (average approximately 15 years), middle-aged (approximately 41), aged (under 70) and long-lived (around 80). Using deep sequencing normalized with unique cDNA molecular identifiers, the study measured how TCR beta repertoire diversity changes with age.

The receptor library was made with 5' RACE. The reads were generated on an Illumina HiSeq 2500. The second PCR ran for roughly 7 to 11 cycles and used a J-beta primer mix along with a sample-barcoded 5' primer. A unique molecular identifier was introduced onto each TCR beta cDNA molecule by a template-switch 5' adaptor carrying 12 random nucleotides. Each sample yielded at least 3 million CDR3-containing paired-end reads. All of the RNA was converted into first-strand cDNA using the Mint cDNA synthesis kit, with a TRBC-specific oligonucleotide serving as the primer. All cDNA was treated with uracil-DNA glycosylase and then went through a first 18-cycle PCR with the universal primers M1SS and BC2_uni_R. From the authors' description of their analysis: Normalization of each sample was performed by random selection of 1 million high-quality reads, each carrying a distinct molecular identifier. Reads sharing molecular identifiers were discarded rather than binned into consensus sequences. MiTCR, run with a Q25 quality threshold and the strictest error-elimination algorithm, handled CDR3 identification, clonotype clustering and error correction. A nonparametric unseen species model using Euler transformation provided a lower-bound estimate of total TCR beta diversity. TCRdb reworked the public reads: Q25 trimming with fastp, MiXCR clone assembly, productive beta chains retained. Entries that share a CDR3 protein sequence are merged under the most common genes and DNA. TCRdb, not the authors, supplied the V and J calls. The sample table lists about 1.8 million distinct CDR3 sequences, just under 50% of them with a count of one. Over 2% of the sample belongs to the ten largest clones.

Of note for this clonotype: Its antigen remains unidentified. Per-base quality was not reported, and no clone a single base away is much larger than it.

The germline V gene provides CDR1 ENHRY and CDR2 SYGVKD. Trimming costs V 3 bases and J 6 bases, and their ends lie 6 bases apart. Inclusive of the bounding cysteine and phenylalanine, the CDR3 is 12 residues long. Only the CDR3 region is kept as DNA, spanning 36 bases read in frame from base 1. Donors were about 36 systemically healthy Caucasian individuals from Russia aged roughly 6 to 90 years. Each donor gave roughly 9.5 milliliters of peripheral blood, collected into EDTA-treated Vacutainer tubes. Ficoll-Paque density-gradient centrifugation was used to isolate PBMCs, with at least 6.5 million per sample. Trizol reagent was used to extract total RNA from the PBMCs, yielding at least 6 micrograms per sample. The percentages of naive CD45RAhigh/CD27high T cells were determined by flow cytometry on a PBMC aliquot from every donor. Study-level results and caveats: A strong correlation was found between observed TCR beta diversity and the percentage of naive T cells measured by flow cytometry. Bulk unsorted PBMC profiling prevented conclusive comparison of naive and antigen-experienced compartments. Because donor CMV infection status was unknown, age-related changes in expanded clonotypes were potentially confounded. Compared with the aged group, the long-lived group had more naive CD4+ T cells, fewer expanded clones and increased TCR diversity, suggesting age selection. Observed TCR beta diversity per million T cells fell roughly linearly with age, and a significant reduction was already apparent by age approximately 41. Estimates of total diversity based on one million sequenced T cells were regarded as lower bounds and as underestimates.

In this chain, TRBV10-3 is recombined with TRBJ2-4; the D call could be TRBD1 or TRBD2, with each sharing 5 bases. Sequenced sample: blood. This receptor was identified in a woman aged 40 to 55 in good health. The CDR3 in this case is CAISDGTNIQYF. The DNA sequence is TGTGCCATCAGTGACGGGACAAACATTCAGTACTTC.